This is a list of T cell receptor beta chains from one sample in a study of OX40 agonist ivuxolimab in advanced cancers. Profiled with immunoSEQ multiplex PCR; TCRdb holds only in-frame clones, not every one. The sample shows tens of thousands of clones, 90% to 95% of them seen only once. Sequencing was performed on CD4+ or CD8+ T cells sorted from blood, taken in a trial of the OX40 agonist ivuxolimab. All receptors derive from an adult with an advanced solid tumor such as melanoma, head and neck, liver or kidney cancer. Both conserved end residues are part of each CDR3. Each record gives: D gene, J gene, V gene, clone size, CDR3 DNA, CDR3 protein. The D gene is left open where the match is weak. Clone size is not always given. Where it is, it says once, few, many or a class for expanded clones.

- TRBJ1-3 TRBV6-6 - TGTGCCAGCAGTTACTCGAATCCTCCTGCTGGAAACACCATATATTTT CASSYSNPPAGNTIYF
TRBD2 TRBJ2-7 TRBV2 - TGTGCCAGCAGCCGAACCGGGACTAGCGGCCCTACCCCCTACGAGCAGTACTTC CASSRTGTSGPTPYEQYF
- TRBJ1-3 TRBV5-4 - TGTGCCAGCAGTCACAGGGATTCCTCTGGAAACACCATATATTTT CASSHRDSSGNTIYF
- TRBJ2-2 TRBV15 - TGTGCCACCAGCTTAGAGGGTGGACAGAACACCGGGGAGCTGTTTTTT CATSLEGGQNTGELFF
TRBD1 TRBJ1-1 TRBV11-2 - TGTGCCAGCAGCTTACCCCGACAGGGGGCGCCGGGGATGAACACTGAAGCTTTCTTT CASSLPRQGAPGMNTEAFF
TRBD1 TRBJ2-7 TRBV5-1 - TGCGCCAGCAGCCCAGTGGGGGAAGGACAGGGGTACGAGCAGTACTTC CASSPVGEGQGYEQYF
- TRBJ2-2 TRBV27 - TGTGCCAGCAGTTTTGTTTCTAGCCTGGACACCGGGGAGCTGTTTTTT CASSFVSSLDTGELFF
- TRBJ2-7 TRBV27 - TGTGCCAGCAGCCCAGGAGGCCCCTACGAGCAGTACTTC CASSPGGPYEQYF
- TRBJ2-2 TRBV7-3 - TGTGCCAGCAGCTTCAGCTACACCTCTATCCCCGGGGAGCTGTTTTTT CASSFSYTSIPGELFF
- TRBJ2-2 TRBV2 once TGTGCCAGCATGACCCCACCCGCTGTGGGGGCCGGGGAGCTGTTTTTT CASMTPPAVGAGELFF
- TRBJ2-7 TRBV6-6 - TGTGCCAGCAGTTACGTGACGGAGAACCCTTTGGAGCAGTACTTC CASSYVTENPLEQYF
- TRBJ1-3 TRBV28 once TGTGCCAGCAGTGAGGGGATGAGCTCTGGAAACACCATATATTTT CASSEGMSSGNTIYF
- TRBJ1-1 TRBV7-6 - TGTGCCAGCAGCTTAGCCCCTGCCTCGGGGAGGTTGAACACTGAAGCTTTCTTT CASSLAPASGRLNTEAFF
- TRBJ2-1 TRBV6-1 once TGTGCCAGCAGTGATTTTCTAGTTAATGAGCAGTTCTTC CASSDFLVNEQFF
- TRBJ1-1 TRBV7-8 - TGTGCCAGCAGCGGGGGCCTGGGTGATGCTGAAGCTTTCTTT CASSGGLGDAEAFF
- TRBJ1-6 TRBV5-6 - TGTGCCAGCAGCTTGGTTAATTCACCCCTCCACTTT CASSLVNSPLHF
- TRBJ2-3 TRBV6-1 - TGTGCCACACTCTCCTTTTCGCAGTATTTT CATLSFSQYF
- TRBJ1-2 TRBV27 - TGTGCCAGCAGTTTAGGTCGGGGGACATATGGCTACACCTTC CASSLGRGTYGYTF
TRBD2 TRBJ2-1 TRBV19 - TGTGCCAGTAGTATAGGAGCGGGGTTGTCCTACAATGAGCAGTTCTTC CASSIGAGLSYNEQFF
- TRBJ2-1 TRBV9 - TGTGCCAGCAGCCTCACGGACTTTTCATATGAGCAGTTCTTC CASSLTDFSYEQFF
- TRBJ2-3 TRBV9 - TGTGCCAGCAGCGTAGCGTTAGATACGCAGTATTTT CASSVALDTQYF
- TRBJ1-3 TRBV15 - TGTGCCACCAGCCCAGGGCATTCTGGAAACACCATATATTTT CATSPGHSGNTIYF
TRBD2 TRBJ2-2 TRBV9 - TGTGCCAGCAGAACTAGCGGAAACACCGGGGAGCTGTTTTTT CASRTSGNTGELFF
- TRBJ1-5 TRBV27 few TGTGCCAGCAGTTTAATTGGTAGCAATCAGCCCCAGCATTTT CASSLIGSNQPQHF
- TRBJ2-7 TRBV4-3 - TGCGCCAGCAGCCAAGATAGGGGAACTGCCGGCATGTCCGAGCAGTACTTC CASSQDRGTAGMSEQYF
- TRBJ2-3 TRBV28 - TGTGCCAGCAGTTTAGGGGAGAACACAGATACGCAGTATTTT CASSLGENTDTQYF
TRBD2 TRBJ2-2 TRBV28 - TGTGCCAGCAGTTTTCCGGGACTAGCGTGGGAGCTGTTTTTT CASSFPGLAWELFF